This T cell receptor (beta chain) was identified in a study of shared clonotypes between healthy human individuals. Several immunoSEQ 96-well plates shared each subset's DNA, each plate a replicate. Clones were sequenced by immunoSEQ multiplex PCR, and TCRdb holds only the in-frame ones, with some missing. Of millions of clones detected, approximately 90% appear once; the ten largest clones hold 0.11% to 0.15%. With 4 bases clipped from V and 7 bases from J, the junction kept 8 bases outside the gene matches. Germline loops: CDR1 SEHNR, CDR2 FQNEAQ (reference sequence). This CDR3 has 16 residues. The receptor comes from a man between 18 and 29 years old in good health. Specimen: naive CD4+ T cells sorted from blood. As to subset: CD45RA+ positively selected. V is TRBV7-9 and J is TRBJ2-2; 11 bases fit TRBD1. CDR3 DNA: TGTGCCAGCAGCTCGACCGGGACAGGGGGGATCGGGGAGCTGTTTTTT. Amino acids: CASSSTGTGGIGELFF.